A single sample is the source of the 10 T cell receptor beta chains below, sequenced in a study of vaccination and CD4 T cells after COVID-19. An Oncomine TCR Beta short-read assay was used to sequence the DNA from cultured CD4+ T cells. Each CDR3 protein is one row after TCRdb ran MiXCR on the PCR reads. The repertoire holds around 12,000 distinct CDR3 sequences, with over 35% as singletons. Treatment described: approximately nine-day PBMC culture with coronavirus spike peptide pools or control peptides (ViraFEST assay). Their antigens are not known. Material: CD4+ T cells from blood, cultured in vitro, obtained after SARS-CoV-2 vaccination. These receptors all stem from a human donor who had recovered from COVID-19.

This sequence joins TRBV6-5 and TRBJ2-1, with D perhaps matching TRBD1 or TRBD2 (5 bases each). This CDR3 contains 15 residues. Trimming stripped 2 bases from V and 5 bases from J, with 13 bases between. Per germline, CDR1 MNHEY and CDR2 SVGAGI. In DNA form, the CDR3 reads TGTGCCAGCAGTTACGGGGCGGGTTTCAACAATGAGCAGTTCTTC. Residues: CASSYGAGFNNEQFF.

V and J are TRBV24-1 and TRBJ1-2; D not resolved. The V end lost 0 bases, the J end lost 4 bases, and 14 bases lay between the germline ends. The V gene's germline CDR1 is KGHDR and CDR2 SFDVKD. This CDR3 spans 16 amino acids. The CDR3 is CATSDLHGDPGYGYTF. The CDR3 DNA is TGTGCCACCAGTGATTTGCACGGGGATCCGGGCTATGGCTACACCTTC.

This clonotype was observed a few times. Here the CDR3 reads CASSLGLAVSSYNEQFF. The CDR3 coding sequence is TGCGCCAGCAGCCTCGGACTAGCGGTAAGCTCCTACAATGAGCAGTTCTTC. The J gene is TRBJ2-1, the V gene TRBV4-3, with 10 bases that match TRBD2. CDR1 LGHNA and CDR2 YSLEER come from the germline V gene. CDR3 length equals 17 residues. V dropped 4 bases and J dropped 0; count of bases not matched to a gene: 6.

The count of this clonotype is one. The chain has TRBV19 and TRBJ2-5; tentatively, D is TRBD1 (5 bases). Germline V lookup: CDR1 LNHDA, CDR2 SQIVND (reference sequence). Trimming cost V 8 bases and J 1 base, with 14 bases left between them. There are 14 residues in the CDR3. This chain's CDR3 is CASRRVGAQETQYF. CDR3 bases: TGTGCCAGTCGCAGGGTAGGGGCCCAAGAGACCCAGTACTTC.

This clonotype was detected a few times. The gene calls are TRBV7-6 and TRBJ1-6; D may be TRBD1 (5 bases). CDR3 length equals 15 residues. V dropped 0 bases and J dropped 9 bases, with 12 bases sitting between them. Germline V gene data show CDR1 as SGHVS and CDR2 as FNYEAQ. Here the CDR3 reads CASSLAAGTGSPLHF. DNA for the CDR3: TGTGCCAGCAGCTTAGCGGCAGGGACGGGTTCACCCCTCCACTTT.

The sample holds a few counts of this clonotype. The gene calls are TRBV28 and TRBJ2-3, with D possibly matching TRBD1 (6 bases). V shed 10 bases and J shed 2 bases, with 13 bases lying between them. The CDR3 is made up of 13 amino acids. CDR1 is MDHEN, CDR2 SYDVKM, per germline. The CDR3 is CATRQAYTDTQYF. For the CDR3, the DNA is TGTGCCACCAGACAGGCCTACACAGATACGCAGTATTTT.

The CDR3 is CASSYGTSGSFTDTQYF. The DNA of the CDR3 is TGTGCCAGCAGCTACGGGACTAGCGGGAGCTTCACAGATACGCAGTATTTT. This chain joins TRBV7-6 and TRBJ2-3; 14 bases are shared with TRBD2. There are 17 residues in the CDR3. J gave up 2 bases and V 4 bases, and 5 bases lay outside the gene matches. The germline V gene encodes CDR1 SGHVS and CDR2 FNYEAQ.

V gene TRBV7-8 combines with J gene TRBJ2-1, with D possibly matching TRBD2 (6 bases). Trimming pared 3 bases from V and 5 bases from J, leaving 11 bases between. The CDR3 loop spans 14 amino acids. Looked up from germline, CDR1 is SGHVS and CDR2 is FQNEAQ. This CDR3 reads CASSFRRDNNEQFF. For the CDR3, the DNA is TGTGCCAGCAGCTTCCGGCGGGATAACAATGAGCAGTTCTTC. The full variable domain, with the rest looked up from reference TRBV7-8 and TRBJ2-1, is GAGVSQSPRYKVAKRGQDVALRCDPISGHVSLFWYQQALGQGPEFLTYFQNEAQLDKSGLPSDRFFAERPEGSVSTLKIQRTQQEDSAVYLCASSFRRDNNEQFFGPGTRLTVL.

This rearrangement joins TRBV12-3 or TRBV12-4 to TRBJ2-5, with D possibly being TRBD2 (6 bases). Trimming pared 8 bases from V and 4 bases from J, leaving 17 bases between. The CDR3 length is 14 residues. Here the CDR3 reads CASGEVRGGETQYF. Here the CDR3 DNA reads TGTGCCAGCGGGGAGGTTCGGGGCGGAGAGACCCAGTACTTC.

This clonotype appeared a few times. This sequence joins TRBV20-1 and TRBJ2-5; TRBD2 matches at 16 bases. The J segment lost 5 bases and the V segment lost 6 bases, leaving 9 bases of the junction unmatched. In germline, CDR1 is DFQATT, CDR2 SNEGSKA (reference sequence). The CDR3 covers 16 residues. CDR3 amino acids: CSAYGTSGRATETQYF. CDR3 nucleotides: TGCAGTGCGTACGGGACTAGCGGGAGGGCCACGGAGACCCAGTACTTC.